This record concerns one TCR beta chain sequence. Its target is not known. Looked up from germline, CDR1 is MRHNA and CDR2 is SNTAGT. CDR3 length: 14 residues. Unmatched junction bases numbered 5, after V lost 8 bases and J lost 4 bases. The authors distributed each subset's genomic DNA evenly over several immunoSEQ plates. Assay used: immunoSEQ multiplex PCR; TCRdb lists only in-frame clones, some missing. Of more than 900,000 clones listed, approximately 80% are singletons. This entry comes from a study of shared clonotypes between healthy human individuals. Overall study context: In total, the donors were a couple of women and a few men aged 18 to 49. Study outcomes and limitations: Specimens sampled were limited to blood, with tissue repertoires likely differing. Deeper or shallower sequencing was expected to change how clonotypes are shared among donors.

This clonotype was obtained from a man aged 18 to 30 in good health. Some clones in this sample may be carry-over from other donors' samples. V and J are TRBV6-4 and TRBJ1-1; TRBD1 agrees at 12 bases. Material: memory CD4+ T cells from PBMCs. Subset denoted: CD45RA-negative fraction. The CDR3, as DNA: TGTGCCAGCCCCGGGACAGGGGGCTTCACTGAAGCTTTCTTT. It yields the protein CASPGTGGFTEAFF.